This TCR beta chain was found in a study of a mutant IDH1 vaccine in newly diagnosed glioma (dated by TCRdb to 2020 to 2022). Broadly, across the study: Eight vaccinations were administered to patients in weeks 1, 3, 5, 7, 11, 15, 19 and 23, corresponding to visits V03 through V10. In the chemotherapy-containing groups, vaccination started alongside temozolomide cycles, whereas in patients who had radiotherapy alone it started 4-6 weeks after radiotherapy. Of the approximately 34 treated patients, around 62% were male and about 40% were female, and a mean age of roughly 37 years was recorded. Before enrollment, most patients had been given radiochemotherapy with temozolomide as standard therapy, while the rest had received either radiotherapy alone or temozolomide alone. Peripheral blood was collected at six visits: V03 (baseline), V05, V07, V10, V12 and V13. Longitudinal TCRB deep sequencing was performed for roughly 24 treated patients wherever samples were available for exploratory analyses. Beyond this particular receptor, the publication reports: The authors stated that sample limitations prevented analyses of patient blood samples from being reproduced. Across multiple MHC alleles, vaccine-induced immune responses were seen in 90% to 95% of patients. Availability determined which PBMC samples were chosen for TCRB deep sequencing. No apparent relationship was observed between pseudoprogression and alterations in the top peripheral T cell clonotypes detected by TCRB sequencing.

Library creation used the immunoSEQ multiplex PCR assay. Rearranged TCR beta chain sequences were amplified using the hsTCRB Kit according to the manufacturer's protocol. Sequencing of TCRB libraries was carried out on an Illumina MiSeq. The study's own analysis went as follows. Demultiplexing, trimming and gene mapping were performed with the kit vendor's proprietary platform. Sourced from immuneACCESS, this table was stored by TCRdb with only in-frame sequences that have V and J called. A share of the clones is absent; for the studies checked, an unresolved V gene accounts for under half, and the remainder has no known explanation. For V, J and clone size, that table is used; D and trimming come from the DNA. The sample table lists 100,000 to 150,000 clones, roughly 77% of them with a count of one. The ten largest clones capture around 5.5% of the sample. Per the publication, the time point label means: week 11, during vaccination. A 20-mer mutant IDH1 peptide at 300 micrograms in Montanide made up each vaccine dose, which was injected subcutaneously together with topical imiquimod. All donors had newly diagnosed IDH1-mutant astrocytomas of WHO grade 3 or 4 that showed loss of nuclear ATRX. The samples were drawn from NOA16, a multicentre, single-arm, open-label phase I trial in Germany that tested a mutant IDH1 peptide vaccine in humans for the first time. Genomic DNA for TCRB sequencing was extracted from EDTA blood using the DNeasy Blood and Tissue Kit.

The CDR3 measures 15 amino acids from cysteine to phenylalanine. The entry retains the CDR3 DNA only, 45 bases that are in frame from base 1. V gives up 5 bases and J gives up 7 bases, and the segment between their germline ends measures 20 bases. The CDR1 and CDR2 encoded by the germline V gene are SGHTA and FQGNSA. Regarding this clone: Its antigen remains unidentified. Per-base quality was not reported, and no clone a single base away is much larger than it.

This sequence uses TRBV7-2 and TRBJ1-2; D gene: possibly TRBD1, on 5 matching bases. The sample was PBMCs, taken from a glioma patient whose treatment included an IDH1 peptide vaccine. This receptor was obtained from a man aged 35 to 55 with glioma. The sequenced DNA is TGTGCCAGCAGCGCCAAAAGGGGCGAATCCACTGGCTACACCTTC. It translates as CASSAKRGESTGYTF. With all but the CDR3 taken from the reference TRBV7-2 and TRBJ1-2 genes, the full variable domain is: GAGVSQSPSNKVTEKGKDVELRCDPISGHTALYWYRQSLGQGLEFLIYFQGNSAPDKSGLPSDRFSAERTGGSVSTLTIQRTQQEDSAVYLCASSAKRGESTGYTFGSGTRLTVV.